The following is a T cell receptor beta chain sequence with its context. The target antigen is unknown. This specimen belongs to a study of shared clonotypes between healthy human individuals. Study-wide results and limits: Of the naive CD4 clonotypes, approximately 5% were shared across a few donors.

Sequenced by immunoSEQ multiplex PCR; TCRdb stores in-frame clones only, minus some. Among 550,000 to 850,000 clones listed, around 72% were seen once. Those who donated, Caucasian adults without exception, all lived in Nashville, Tennessee. Investigators divided CD4+ cells into CD45RA+ naive and CD45RA-negative memory subsets. Sequencing used memory CD4+ T cells sorted from blood. Subset reported: CD45RA-negative fraction. This sequence was found in a woman in her twenties or thirties in good health.

The CDR3 coding sequence is TGTGCCAGCAGCTATACTCCGGTCACAGATACGCAGTATTTT. The encoded protein is CASSYTPVTDTQYF. The chain employs TRBV11-2 and TRBJ2-3; D gene ambiguous. The CDR3 is 14 amino acids. Germline CDR1 is SGHAT and CDR2 is FQNNGV. V shed 4 bases and J shed 2 bases, with 10 bases lying between them.